This is a list of T cell receptor beta chains from one sample in a study of neurological immune-mediated disorders. TCRdb redid the calling of the 5' RACE reads with MiXCR, one entry per CDR3 protein. The data contain tens of thousands of distinct CDR3 sequences, roughly 25% of them seen just once; the ten biggest clones take up 25% to 30%. What was sequenced was CD4+ T cells from blood. The receptors come from a man aged 50-60 years with HTLV-1-associated myelopathy (HAM/TSP). Each CDR3 is given with its conserved first and last residue. D genes are given only for firm matches. Clone size is given for some rows only: seen once, a few or many times, or a class if the clone is expanded.

TRBJ1-1	TRBV25-1	.	many	TGTGCCAGCAGTGCTATGGCCGGGACGGGAGCTTTCTTT	CASSAMAGTGAFF
TRBJ1-5	TRBV10-2	TRBD1	many	TGCGCCAGCAGTGGACAGGGTGGACAGCCCCAGCATTTT	CASSGQGGQPQHF
TRBJ1-1	TRBV6-5	.	many	TGTGCCAGCAGCCTCAGGGGACGGGGTGAAGCTTTCTTT	CASSLRGRGEAFF
TRBJ2-3	TRBV29-1	.	.	TGCAGCGTTGAAGGGGCTTCTCAGCCAGATACGCAGTATTTT	CSVEGASQPDTQYF
TRBJ2-2	TRBV5-5	.	many	TGTGCCAGCAGCTTTTCTCCAGGGTCACACACCGGGGAGCTGTTTTTT	CASSFSPGSHTGELFF
TRBJ2-3	TRBV5-1	.	many	TGCGCCAGCAGCTTAACTGGATTCACAGATACGCAGTATTTT	CASSLTGFTDTQYF
TRBJ2-3	TRBV20-1	.	many	TGCAGTGCTACGCCGGGAGCCAACACAGATACGCAGTATTTT	CSATPGANTDTQYF
TRBJ2-2	TRBV12-3/TRBV12-4	TRBD2	few	TGTGCCAGCAGTTTATACCCTAGCGGGGGGCGGAACACCGGGGAGCTGTTTTTT	CASSLYPSGGRNTGELFF
TRBJ2-2	TRBV12-3/TRBV12-4	.	many	TGTGCCAGCAGTTTGCAGGCGAACACCGGGGAGCTGTTTTTT	CASSLQANTGELFF
TRBJ2-5	TRBV7-9	.	many	TGTGCCAGCAGTTCGACAGGATGGGGGGAGACCCAGTACTTC	CASSSTGWGETQYF
TRBJ2-5	TRBV19	.	once	TGTGCCAGTAGTGACGGGGGGAGCCGGGGGCGCCAAGAGACCCAGTACTTC	CASSDGGSRGRQETQYF
TRBJ2-5	TRBV18	.	.	TGTGCCAGCTCACCGGGATCCTTCCAAGAGACCCAGTACTTC	CASSPGSFQETQYF
TRBJ2-5	TRBV6-6	TRBD2	.	TGTGCCACCAAGGGAGGGGAGGAGACCCAGTACTTC	CATKGGEETQYF
TRBJ2-2	TRBV10-3	.	many	TGTGCCATCAGTGAGTCCTCGGACCTATTCACCGGGGAGCTGTTTTTT	CAISESSDLFTGELFF
TRBJ1-1	TRBV20-1	TRBD1	.	TGCAGTGCTGGGGGAGGGGGCGAGAACACTGAAGCTTTCTTT	CSAGGGGENTEAFF
TRBJ1-1	TRBV3-1	.	.	TGTGCCAGCAGCCAAGGACAGGCGCTCACTGAAGCTTTCTTT	CASSQGQALTEAFF
TRBJ2-1	TRBV14	TRBD1	.	TGTGCCAGCAGCCAAGGGGACAGATACAATGAGCAGTTCTTC	CASSQGDRYNEQFF
TRBJ2-7	TRBV6-6	TRBD1	few	TGTGCCAGCAGTAGGGGACAGGGGGCGCTGTACTTC	CASSRGQGALYF
TRBJ2-5	TRBV20-1	.	.	TGCAGTGCTAGAGATGATCGCGAGCAGACCCAGTACTTC	CSARDDREQTQYF
TRBJ1-1	TRBV6-5	.	many	TGTGCCAGCAGTTACGACAGGAAGAACACTGAAGCTTTCTTT	CASSYDRKNTEAFF
TRBJ2-5	TRBV5-1	TRBD2	many	TGCGCCAGCAGCTCCCTACGGCGGGGGGCGGGGGAGACCCAGTACTTC	CASSSLRRGAGETQYF
TRBJ2-3	TRBV10-3	TRBD1	many	TGTGCCATCAGTTCCTCCACCCAGGGGGCTGGGACAGATACGCAGTATTTT	CAISSSTQGAGTDTQYF